This T cell receptor beta chain was recovered during a study of identical twins. Study observations and caveats: Sequences that were out-of-frame, alpha and twin-shared displayed an excess of low generation probability. Fewer insertions were carried by abundant cord blood beta clonotypes, but none was seen in memory repertoires. Invariant T cells like MAIT and iNKT could partly confound the zero-insertion analyses.

Each cDNA held unique molecular identifiers, and template switching gave it a universal primer site. MiXCR, run by TCRdb on the 5' RACE reads, gives a single entry per CDR3 protein. The sample gives 1.5 million to 2 million distinct CDR3 sequences, under 35% of which show up once; less than 0.35% is in the top ten. This clonotype was seen ten or more times. As yet, its antigen is unknown. The CDR3 is made up of 16 amino acids. Unmatched junction bases numbered 5, after V lost 4 bases and J lost 0 bases. Germline V gene lookup returns CDR1 LGHNA and CDR2 YNFKEQ. What was sequenced was cord blood. The sequence derives from a newborn girl in good health. The chain links TRBV4-2 to TRBJ2-1, with 8 bases matching TRBD2. The CDR3 DNA reads TGTGCCAGCAGCCGAGTAGCGGGGAGCTCCTACAATGAGCAGTTCTTC. Its translation is CASSRVAGSSYNEQFF.